This passage covers 19 T cell receptor beta chains from one sample sequenced in a study of cytomegalovirus exposure and HLA in healthy donors. The PCR contained 60 Vbeta and 13 Jbeta primers. Profiling relied on immunoSEQ multiplex PCR, and the TCRdb table lists in-frame clones only, not all of them. The profile shows 100,000 to 150,000 clones, approximately 78% of them singletons. The specimen sequenced was PBMCs. The source of these receptors is a woman between 40 and 55 years old in good health and CMV-seropositive.

This clone has just one count. This sequence joins TRBV7-8 and TRBJ2-5; no clear D. Germline assignment: CDR1 SGHVS and CDR2 FQNEAQ. With 1 base removed from V and 2 bases from J, the gap between germline ends came to 5 bases. CDR3 length: 13 amino acids. Here the CDR3 reads CASSLGRQETQYF. Written as DNA, the CDR3 is TGTGCCAGCAGCTTAGGCCGGCAAGAGACCCAGTACTTC.

The gene calls are TRBV11-2 and TRBJ2-1; TRBD2 matches at 7 bases. This CDR3 region has 13 residues. Germline CDR1 reads SGHAT; CDR2 reads FQNNGV. V shed 1 base, J shed 9 bases, and the junction held 3 bases outside the gene matches. The CDR3 region is CASSLVREGEQFF. CDR3 coding DNA: TGTGCCAGCAGCTTAGTAAGGGAGGGTGAGCAGTTCTTC.

As DNA, the CDR3 is TGCGCCAGCAGCCGGACTGGGCGAACCGGGGAGCTGTTTTTT. This sequence encodes CASSRTGRTGELFF. The chain employs TRBV5-1 and TRBJ2-2, with D perhaps matching TRBD2 (5 bases). Germline V gene lookup returns CDR1 SGHRS and CDR2 YFSETQ. The CDR3 is made up of 14 amino acids. V shed 4 bases and J shed 5 bases, with 12 bases lying between them.

The chain joins TRBV4-1 to TRBJ2-7, with 7 bases fitting TRBD2. The CDR3 is 16 amino acids. V dropped 4 bases and J dropped 5; count of bases not matched to a gene: 14. Germline V CDR1 and CDR2: MGHRA, YSYEKL. The DNA for the CDR3 is TGCGCCAGCAGCCGCCAGGAGGGCGGGGGAGGGGACGAGCAGTACTTC. Translated, it gives CASSRQEGGGGDEQYF.

This chain uses TRBV9 with TRBJ2-3, with 7 bases identical to TRBD1. The length of the CDR3 is 16 residues. Looked up from germline, CDR1 is SGDLS and CDR2 is YYNGEE. V was pared by 2 bases and J by 0 bases, with 6 bases of the junction left unmatched. DNA of the CDR3: TGTGCCAGCAGCGTCGACAGGGTTCTAAGCACAGATACGCAGTATTTT. This encodes CASSVDRVLSTDTQYF. Using reference TRBV9 and TRBJ2-3 for the parts outside the CDR3, the full variable domain is DSGVTQTPKHLITATGQRVTLRCSPRSGDLSVYWYQQSLDQGLQFLIQYYNGEERAKGNILERFSAQQFPDLHSELNLSSLELGDSALYFCASSVDRVLSTDTQYFGPGTRLTVL.

The V and J genes are TRBV18 and TRBJ2-7, with 7 bases that match TRBD2. Trimming removed 3 bases from V and 2 bases from J; junction bases left unmatched: 4. Germline V lookup: CDR1 KGHSH, CDR2 LQKENI. This CDR3 comprises 14 residues. DNA of the CDR3: TGTGCCAGCTCACCGGGAGGGGCGGCCTACGAGCAGTACTTC. It yields the protein CASSPGGAAYEQYF.

The chain carries TRBV28 and TRBJ2-3; tentative D call: TRBD2 (6 bases). In germline, CDR1 is MDHEN, CDR2 SYDVKM. This CDR3 comprises 14 residues. With 4 bases removed from V and 6 bases from J, the gap between germline ends came to 14 bases. CDR3 region: CASSSTGVGDTQYF. The CDR3 DNA reads as TGTGCCAGCAGTTCTACGGGAGTCGGGGATACGCAGTATTTT. The variable domain in full, completed from reference TRBV28 and TRBJ2-3, reads DVKVTQSSRYLVKRTGEKVFLECVQDMDHENMFWYRQDPGLGLRLIYFSYDVKMKEKGDIPEGYSVSREKKERFSLILESASTNQTSMYLCASSSTGVGDTQYFGPGTRLTVL.

The sample holds one count of this clone. The V gene is TRBV27, the J gene TRBJ2-3; 7 bases agree with TRBD2. The V gene's germline CDR1 is MNHEY and CDR2 SMNVEV (reference sequence). The J segment lost 6 bases and the V segment lost 2 bases, leaving 8 bases of the junction unmatched. CDR3 size: 15 residues. CDR3 DNA sequence: TGTGCCAGCAGTTTAGCGGGGCGGGGGTTGGATACGCAGTATTTT. This translates into CASSLAGRGLDTQYF.

The chain couples TRBV5-1 to TRBJ2-2, with TRBD2 identical over 7 bases. The CDR3 is made up of 15 amino acids. Germline values: CDR1 SGHRS, CDR2 YFSETQ. V was pared by 2 bases and J by 2 bases, with 3 bases of the junction left unmatched. The CDR3 reads CASSFLAVNTGELFF. The CDR3 region has the DNA TGCGCCAGCAGCTTTCTAGCGGTTAACACCGGGGAGCTGTTTTTT.

V and J are TRBV5-8 and TRBJ2-5; D gene uncertain. In germline, CDR1 is SGHTS, CDR2 YDEGEE. The V end was cut by 4 bases, the J end by 5 bases, with 6 bases between. The CDR3 runs 11 residues. This CDR3 is CASSPVETQYF. CDR3 sequence (DNA): TGTGCCAGCAGCCCCGTGGAGACCCAGTACTTC.

V and J are TRBV15 and TRBJ2-3; 9 bases are shared with TRBD2. J was trimmed by 6 bases and V by 2 bases; bases with no gene match: 9. The CDR3 has 16 residues. The V gene's germline CDR1 is LNHNV and CDR2 YYDKDF (reference sequence). CDR3 in amino acids: CATSRRAGGQSDTQYF. Written as DNA, the CDR3 is TGTGCCACCAGCAGAAGGGCGGGGGGGCAGTCGGATACGCAGTATTTT.

The chain's CDR3 is CASSQGLARYEQYF. The CDR3 DNA is TGTGCCAGCAGCCAGGGACTAGCCCGCTACGAGCAGTACTTC. The J gene is TRBJ2-7, the V gene TRBV27; 9 bases fit TRBD2. The CDR3 consists of 14 residues. Per germline, CDR1 MNHEY and CDR2 SMNVEV (reference sequence). The junction had 6 bases not matched to a gene; V was cut back by 6 bases and J by 3 bases.

The V and J genes are TRBV5-1 and TRBJ2-3; 9 bases line up with TRBD1. V dropped 5 bases and J dropped 0; count of bases not matched to a gene: 10. The CDR3 sequence is 17 residues long. CDR1 is SGHRS and CDR2 is YFSETQ in the germline V gene. CDR3 sequence reads: CASSTGTGISSTDTQYF. For the CDR3, the DNA is TGCGCCAGCAGTACCGGGACAGGGATCTCGAGCACAGATACGCAGTATTTT.

This clone was detected a few times. The chain is built from TRBV6-1 and TRBJ1-1, with D perhaps matching TRBD1 (5 bases). CDR1 is MNHNS, CDR2 SASEGT, per germline. Between the trimmed V and J ends, which lost 2 bases and 5 bases, there was a span of 9 bases. This CDR3 spans 13 amino acids. CDR3 region: CASSEWGVTEAFF. The CDR3 DNA follows: TGTGCCAGCAGTGAATGGGGGGTTACTGAAGCTTTCTTT.

The rearrangement uses TRBV7-9 and TRBJ2-7; D perhaps matches TRBD1 (6 bases). The CDR3 is 15 residues long. Germline V gives CDR1 SEHNR, CDR2 FQNEAQ (reference sequence). Trimming cost V 3 bases and J 1 base, with 13 bases left between them. CDR3 sequence reads: CASSFIQGTSYEQYF. In DNA form, the CDR3 reads TGTGCCAGCAGCTTCATACAGGGTACTTCCTACGAGCAGTACTTC.

The CDR3 spells CASSLTGTGTIRTNEKLFF. The CDR3, as DNA: TGTGCCAGCAGCTTAACCGGGACAGGGACGATAAGGACTAATGAAAAACTGTTTTTT. V usage is TRBV11-2 and J usage is TRBJ1-4, with 9 bases that match TRBD1. CDR1 SGHAT and CDR2 FQNNGV come from the germline V gene. CDR3 size: 19 residues. The trim removed 2 bases at V and 2 bases at J, leaving 12 bases unmatched.

The rearrangement joins TRBV4-1 to TRBJ2-5, with 8 bases aligning to TRBD1. The CDR3 is made up of 16 amino acids. Germline V CDR1 and CDR2: MGHRA, YSYEKL. V lost 1 base to trimming and J lost 2 bases; unmatched junction nucleotides: 6. Here the CDR3 reads CASSQGSGTGQETQYF. The CDR3 DNA reads as TGCGCCAGCAGCCAAGGATCCGGGACAGGACAAGAGACCCAGTACTTC.

This clone showed up just once. This rearrangement joins TRBV5-1 to TRBJ2-7; 8 positions match TRBD1. This CDR3 spans 15 amino acids. After removal of 0 bases from V and 4 bases from J, the junction contained 6 bases not matched to a gene. The germline gives CDR1 SGHRS, CDR2 YFSETQ. DNA for the CDR3: TGCGCCAGCAGCTTGGCCGGACAGGGAAAATACGAGCAGTACTTC. Amino acid sequence: CASSLAGQGKYEQYF.

The chain couples TRBV7-2 to TRBJ2-7; D perhaps matches TRBD1 (6 bases). This CDR3 contains 14 residues. V lost 7 bases and J lost 2, with 15 bases in between. Looked up from germline, CDR1 is SGHTA and CDR2 is FQGNSA. CDR3 nucleotides: TGTGCCAGCACCTCAGGACAGTTAACCTACGAGCAGTACTTC. Encoded protein: CASTSGQLTYEQYF.